This passage covers 4 T cell receptor beta chains from one sample sequenced in a study of read filtering for tumor transcriptome and immune sequencing (dated by TCRdb to about 2020). The run used an Illumina HiSeq 4000. TCR libraries were constructed from approximately 360 ng RNA using the Immunoverse kit, and molecular barcoded adaptors covering alpha/delta and beta/gamma chains were employed. The public reads were run again by TCRdb, first through fastp at Q25 and then through MiXCR, and only productive beta chains were kept. Records with the same CDR3 protein are collapsed into one entry carrying the most frequent genes and DNA. The table for this sample lists around 130,000 distinct CDR3 sequences; 10% to 15% of them were counted only once. Approximately 11% of the sample belongs to the ten largest clones. The specimen was a population of CD138-negative cells sorted from bone marrow. The cell subset or site label, read with the paper, signifies: bone marrow mononuclear cells depleted of CD138+ plasma/myeloma cells by negative magnetic selection. These receptors originate from a donor at least 40 years old with multiple myeloma.

This clonotype was recorded at least ten times. The chain carries TRBV2 and TRBJ2-5; TRBD1 agrees at 7 bases. V lost 6 bases, J lost 1 base, and 5 bases stayed unmatched. The V gene's germline CDR1 is SNHLY and CDR2 FYNNEI. The CDR3 has 14 amino acids. The CDR3 DNA reads as TGTGCCAGCAGCAACAGGGGACCCCAAGAGACCCAGTACTTC. Its translation: CASSNRGPQETQYF.

This clonotype was observed at least ten times. This rearrangement joins TRBV5-1 to TRBJ2-2, with D perhaps matching TRBD2 (6 bases). The V and J ends lost 0 bases and 8 bases respectively, with 14 bases between them. The CDR3 has 15 residues. CDR1 and CDR2 from the germline V gene are SGHRS and YFSETQ. Written as DNA, the CDR3 is TGCGCCAGCAGCTTGGATCGAGCGGAGGGGGGGGAGCTGTTTTTT. Protein: CASSLDRAEGGELFF.

This clonotype turned up a few times. At one end the junction does not follow the germline gene, possibly because of a read error. This chain uses TRBV27 with TRBJ2-3; 8 bases align to TRBD2. From germline, CDR1 is MNHEY and CDR2 SMNVEV (reference sequence). The length of the CDR3 is 14 residues. CDR3 in DNA: TGTGCCAGCAGACGAGCGGGAGCTGCAGATACGCTGTATTTT. Translating it yields CASRRAGAADTLYF.

This clonotype was counted ten times or more. This sequence joins TRBV2 and TRBJ1-5, with a weak D call TRBD1 (6 bases). From germline, CDR1 is SNHLY and CDR2 FYNNEI. CDR3 length: 14 residues. The V end lost 7 bases, the J end lost 2 bases, and 12 bases lay between the germline ends. CDR3 region: CASTRGGGNQPQHF. CDR3 DNA: TGTGCCAGCACGCGAGGGGGGGGCAATCAGCCCCAGCATTTT. Together with reference TRBV2 and TRBJ1-5, the CDR3 gives the full variable domain: EPEVTQTPSHQVTQMGQEVILRCVPISNHLYFYWYRQILGQKVEFLVSFYNNEISEKSEIFDDQFSVERPDGSNFTLKIRSTKLEDSAMYFCASTRGGGNQPQHFGDGTRLSIL.